What follows describes a single TCR beta chain. The antigen remains unidentified. Trimming left V 2 bases short and J 0 bases short, with 5 bases between. There are 14 residues in the CDR3. Germline lookup yields CDR1 LNHDA and CDR2 SQIVND (reference sequence). This specimen belongs to a study of vaccination effects on CD4 cells after COVID-19. Study details: The vaccine given was either BNT162b2 or mRNA-1273, in two doses. General study findings and limits: Convalescent patients were scarce, and early post-infection timepoints were absent.

Culture lasted under 13 days before CD4+ T cell isolation. The table came from immunoSEQ multiplex PCR; TCRdb's copy has only in-frame clones and leaves some out. The sample gives approximately 58,000 clones, roughly 80% of which show up once; just over 3% is in the top ten. The TCR originated in a human donor who received a COVID-19 vaccine. The V gene is TRBV19, the J gene TRBJ1-3, with unresolved D. Source: CD4+ T cells from PBMCs cultured without peptide, taken before COVID-19 vaccination. CDR3 sequence reads: CASSIRGSGNTIYF. The CDR3 bases are TGTGCCAGTAGTATACGCGGCTCTGGAAACACCATATATTTT.